Listed below are T cell receptor beta chains from one sample, sequenced in a study of regulatory T cells in long-lasting Graves disease. TCRdb fed the multiplex PCR reads into MiXCR, producing one record per CDR3 protein. The table includes hundreds of thousands of distinct CDR3 sequences, roughly a fifth detected once. This specimen was peripheral blood mononuclear cells (PBMCs), taken when the disease was refractory, from a patient treated with antithyroid drugs. The receptors derive from a female donor with Graves disease. Each CDR3 is given with its conserved first and last residue. Each record gives: V gene, CDR3 length, clone size, D gene, J gene, CDR3 DNA, CDR3 protein. The D gene is left open where the match is weak. Clone size is not always given. Where it is, it says once, few, many or a class for expanded clones.

TRBV12-3/TRBV12-4,12,many,.,TRBJ2-7,TGTGCCAGCGGACTGAACTCCTACGAGCAGTACTTC,CASGLNSYEQYF
TRBV6-1,15,many,TRBD1,TRBJ1-2,TGTGCCAGCAGAACCTCGGACAGGGGGGCCTATGGCTACACCTTC,CASRTSDRGAYGYTF
TRBV5-1,19,.,TRBD2,TRBJ2-7,TGCGCCAGCAGCTTGGGCGTTCGGTTGGGACTAGCCGAACACTACGAGCAGTACTTC,CASSLGVRLGLAEHYEQYF
TRBV28,16,.,.,TRBJ2-7,TGTGCCAGCAGTTCCCCGCGGGACTCCCAAAAGGACGAGCAGTACTTC,CASSSPRDSQKDEQYF
TRBV20-1,12,.,.,TRBJ2-3,TGCAGTGCTAGAGATAGCAGAGATACGCAGTATTTT,CSARDSRDTQYF
TRBV5-1,13,many,.,TRBJ1-1,TGCGCCAGCACCAAGACAGGGAACACTGAAGCTTTCTTT,CASTKTGNTEAFF
TRBV30,15,few,TRBD2,TRBJ2-1,TGTGCCTGGAGTGTAGCCCTAGCGGGGTACAATGAGCAGTTCTTC,CAWSVALAGYNEQFF
TRBV5-1,15,many,TRBD2,TRBJ2-7,TGCGCCAGCAGCTCGGGGACTAGCGGAGGGAAAGAGCAGTACTTC,CASSSGTSGGKEQYF
TRBV11-2,16,.,TRBD1,TRBJ2-5,TGTGCCAGCAGCTTAGAGGGGACAGGGGGGCGGGAGACCCAGTACTTC,CASSLEGTGGRETQYF
TRBV27,15,.,.,TRBJ1-3,TGTGCCAGCAGTTTATCGTGGGACTCTGGAAACACCATATATTTT,CASSLSWDSGNTIYF
TRBV5-6,15,.,.,TRBJ1-5,TGTGCCAGCAGCTCGTGGCCGGAGAGCAATCAGCCCCAGCATTTT,CASSSWPESNQPQHF
TRBV28,12,many,.,TRBJ2-7,TGTGCCAGCAGTTTCCGACCCTACGAGCAGTACTTC,CASSFRPYEQYF
TRBV30,14,many,TRBD1,TRBJ1-2,TGTGCCTGGAGTGTACAGGGGGCGCGATATGGCTACACCTTC,CAWSVQGARYGYTF
TRBV3-1,17,many,.,TRBJ2-5,TGTGCCAGCAGCCAAGAATACGGGGTACCCACACAAGAGACCCAGTACTTC,CASSQEYGVPTQETQYF
TRBV12-3/TRBV12-4,13,many,.,TRBJ1-2,TGTGCCAGCAGTTATGGACTCGGGGGTGGCTACACCTTC,CASSYGLGGGYTF
TRBV20-1,10,many,.,TRBJ2-1,TGCAGTGCTAGACCGATTAGCGCTCTCTTC,CSARPISALF
TRBV28,12,many,.,TRBJ1-1,TGCGCCAGCAAAGCGGGGAACACTGAAGCTTTCTTT,CASKAGNTEAFF
TRBV19,15,few,.,TRBJ2-7,TGTGCCAGTAGTATCCGATCAGGTGTAAGCTACGAGCAGTACTTC,CASSIRSGVSYEQYF
TRBV6-5,16,many,TRBD1,TRBJ1-5,TGTGCCAGCAGTTACTGGACAGGCGATAGCAATCAGCCCCAGCATTTT,CASSYWTGDSNQPQHF
TRBV6-1,15,few,TRBD2,TRBJ2-1,TGTGCCAGCAGTCTACGGGGGACTAGCCGCGATGAGCAGTTCTTC,CASSLRGTSRDEQFF
TRBV10-3,11,.,.,TRBJ2-7,TGTGCCACCGGACCGAATTTGGAGCAGTACTTC,CATGPNLEQYF
TRBV5-5,13,few,TRBD2,TRBJ2-7,TGTGCCAGCAGCTTGTTTGTGGGAGGGGAGCAGTACTTC,CASSLFVGGEQYF
TRBV28,14,many,TRBD2,TRBJ2-7,TGTGCCAGCGGTTCTAGCGGGAGGGCTGGAGAGCAGTACTTC,CASGSSGRAGEQYF
TRBV28,17,.,TRBD1,TRBJ2-1,TGTGCCAGCAGTCTTGTCCCCCGGGACAGGGGAGGCTATGAGCAGTTCTTC,CASSLVPRDRGGYEQFF
TRBV7-8,16,many,TRBD1,TRBJ1-1,TGTGCCAGCAGCTCGGGACAGGCCCCATCGAACACTGAAGCTTTCTTT,CASSSGQAPSNTEAFF
TRBV2,15,many,.,TRBJ2-4,TGTGCCAGCAGTGTCGACAGGACTTCGGGGAACATTCAGTACTTC,CASSVDRTSGNIQYF
TRBV6-1,14,many,TRBD1,TRBJ1-1,TGTGCCAGCAGCCCAGACAGGGTATCCACTGAAGCTTTCTTT,CASSPDRVSTEAFF
TRBV13,17,.,TRBD1,TRBJ2-2,TGTGCCAGCAGCTTAGAAACGGGACAGCGGAACACCGGGGAGCTGTTTTTT,CASSLETGQRNTGELFF
TRBV27,15,few,.,TRBJ2-7,TGTGCCAGCAGTCCCCTTCTGGGCCCCCTCTACGAGCAGTACTTC,CASSPLLGPLYEQYF
TRBV5-6,16,few,TRBD2,TRBJ2-3,TGTGCCAGCAGCTTGGGTAGCGGGGTTAGCACAGATACGCAGTATTTT,CASSLGSGVSTDTQYF
TRBV29-1,13,.,.,TRBJ2-7,TGCAGCGTTGAAGATCCCGGACGGTCAGAGCAGTACTTC,CSVEDPGRSEQYF
TRBV5-1,14,.,.,TRBJ2-5,TGCGCCAGCACTTCAACGAGGGGGCAAGAGACCCAGTACTTC,CASTSTRGQETQYF
TRBV27,15,.,.,TRBJ1-4,TGTGCCAGCAGGCCCTCGGACAGTGTTAATGAAAAACTGTTTTTT,CASRPSDSVNEKLFF
TRBV4-1,15,few,.,TRBJ1-5,TGCGCCAGCAGCCAAGATATACAGCGCAATCAGCCCCAGCATTTT,CASSQDIQRNQPQHF
TRBV7-2,15,many,.,TRBJ2-5,TGTGCCAGCAGCTTTTCCCCTGGTCTCGGGGAGACCCAGTACTTC,CASSFSPGLGETQYF
TRBV18,14,many,TRBD1,TRBJ2-5,TGTGCCAGCTACCTGACAGGGGGCAGGGAGACCCAGTACTTC,CASYLTGGRETQYF
TRBV7-2,14,.,.,TRBJ2-5,TGTGCCAGCAGCTTAGATCAGGGAGGCGAGACCCAGTACTTC,CASSLDQGGETQYF
TRBV10-3,14,few,TRBD1,TRBJ1-2,TGTGCCATCAGTGTGGGACAGGGAAACTATGGCTACACCTTC,CAISVGQGNYGYTF
TRBV6-5,17,few,.,TRBJ2-6,TGTGCCAGCAGTTATTACAGGGAAAGCTCTGGGGCCAACGTCCTGACTTTC,CASSYYRESSGANVLTF
TRBV20-1,14,.,.,TRBJ1-3,TGCAGTGCCAGCGACAAACACTCTGGAAACACCATATATTTT,CSASDKHSGNTIYF
TRBV12-3/TRBV12-4,15,many,.,TRBJ1-6,TGTGCCAGCACTGGAACAGGTCTGGGGAATTCACCCCTCCACTTT,CASTGTGLGNSPLHF
TRBV28,16,many,.,TRBJ1-5,TGTGCCAGCAGTTCCTTGGGCCGGGTCCTAGGGCAGCCCCAGCATTTT,CASSSLGRVLGQPQHF
TRBV7-8,13,.,.,TRBJ2-3,TGTGCCAGCAGCTTACAACTCGGAGATACGCAGTATTTT,CASSLQLGDTQYF
TRBV29-1,15,.,.,TRBJ2-7,TGCAGCGTCCCTTTTGTCGGACAGACCGGCTACGAGCAGTACTTC,CSVPFVGQTGYEQYF
TRBV11-2,15,few,.,TRBJ2-2,TGTGCCAGCAGCTGGGCCGACTTGAACACCGGGGAGCTGTTTTTT,CASSWADLNTGELFF
TRBV28,15,many,TRBD1,TRBJ2-2,TGTGCCAGCAGCCAGGGACAGAAGAACACCGGGGAGCTGTTTTTT,CASSQGQKNTGELFF
TRBV6-4,14,once,TRBD1,TRBJ2-5,TGTGCCAGCAGTGACAGGGGGCGCCTGGAGACCCAGTACTTC,CASSDRGRLETQYF
TRBV20-1,14,many,TRBD1,TRBJ1-2,TGCAGTGCCAGGAAGGACAGGCAGAACTATGGCTACACCTTC,CSARKDRQNYGYTF
TRBV6-1,14,.,.,TRBJ1-2,TGTGCCAGCAGTGCCGTCACAGAGGCCTCTGGCTACACCTTC,CASSAVTEASGYTF
TRBV5-1,14,.,.,TRBJ2-7,TGCGCCAGCAGCCAAACGACGGAGCCGGGGGAGCAGTACTTC,CASSQTTEPGEQYF
TRBV5-1,15,few,TRBD1,TRBJ2-5,TGCGCCAGCAGCGAGCCGACAGGGGGCATAGAGACCCAGTACTTC,CASSEPTGGIETQYF
TRBV5-1,15,few,.,TRBJ1-2,TGCGCCAGCGGCGAAACCAGGATGACTGGATATGGCTACACCTTC,CASGETRMTGYGYTF
TRBV7-6,11,many,.,TRBJ2-7,TGTGCCAGCAGCTCAGGGGACGAGCAGTACTTC,CASSSGDEQYF
TRBV2,17,many,.,TRBJ2-5,TGTGCCAGCATACGTCTGTCCATGGAGGAGGGTCAAGAGACCCAGTACTTC,CASIRLSMEEGQETQYF
TRBV28,16,many,.,TRBJ2-7,TGTGCCAGCAGTTCCGATGTCGTGACTAGAGGCTACGAGCAGTACTTC,CASSSDVVTRGYEQYF